These 6 T cell receptor beta chains were all obtained from the same sample, sequenced in a study of T cell responses to AZD1222 COVID-19 vaccine. Clones were read by immunoSEQ multiplex PCR, and TCRdb kept only the in-frame ones, dropping some. The repertoire consists of more than 60,000 clones, with approximately 86% occurring once and the leading ten covering about 22%. The sample here was peripheral blood, taken on day 0 of AZD1222 vaccination. Receptors were obtained from an adult in good health.

The chain joins TRBV21-1 to TRBJ1-3; the D call of TRBD1 is as the table states it, not checked on the DNA. TRBV21-1 is listed as a pseudogene. CDR3 length: 15 residues. CDR3 residues: CASTNHRVPGNTIYF. For the CDR3, the DNA is TGTGCCAGCACTAACCACAGGGTACCAGGAAACACCATATATTTT.

The rearrangement uses TRBV6-4 and TRBJ2-3, with D uncertain. This CDR3 comprises 14 residues. Between the trimmed V and J ends, which lost 8 bases and 0 bases, there was a span of 12 bases. Germline CDR1 MRHNA, CDR2 SNTAGT. The CDR3, as DNA: TGTGCCAGCCGAGAAGGACCTAGCACAGATACGCAGTATTTT. Its translation is CASREGPSTDTQYF.

The chain has TRBV4-3 and TRBJ2-7, with TRBD1 matching over 7 bases. Trimming took 4 bases from V and 0 from J; bases not matched to a gene: 12. Looked up from germline, CDR1 is LGHNA and CDR2 is YSLEER. The CDR3 is 17 residues long. The DNA for the CDR3 is TGCGCCAGCAGCCTATCAGTGGCCAGGGGGATCTCCTACGAGCAGTACTTC. This gives the protein CASSLSVARGISYEQYF.

This clone came up a few times. The genes are TRBV7-6 and TRBJ2-2; tentatively, D is TRBD2 (6 bases). The germline CDR1 and CDR2 sequences are SGHVS and FNYEAQ. V was cut by 5 bases and J by 3 bases, with 19 bases left in between. This CDR3 has 17 residues. CDR3 sequence: CASSPRVGLMDTGELFF. The DNA for the CDR3 is TGTGCCAGCAGCCCGAGGGTAGGACTAATGGACACCGGGGAGCTGTTTTTT.

V is TRBV11-2 and J is TRBJ1-5, with D unresolved. CDR1 is SGHAT, CDR2 FQNNGV, per germline. V lost 4 bases and J 7 bases, leaving 17 bases between the germline ends. The CDR3 is 15 amino acids. The CDR3 region is CASSSSGIMGQPQHF. The DNA of the CDR3 is TGTGCCAGCAGCTCGTCGGGTATAATGGGCCAGCCCCAGCATTTT.

This chain joins TRBV4-1 and TRBJ2-5, with D possibly matching TRBD2 (5 bases). CDR1 and CDR2 from the germline V gene are MGHRA and YSYEKL. The CDR3 is 14 amino acids. V was cut by 4 bases and J by 2 bases, with 11 bases left in between. The CDR3 region is CASSRGRGQETQYF. The CDR3, as DNA: TGCGCCAGCAGCCGCGGACGGGGACAAGAGACCCAGTACTTC.